Detailed here is one T cell receptor beta chain. Its antigen is not identified. Germline CDR1 ENHRY, CDR2 SYGVKD. The V end was cut by 3 bases, the J end by 4 bases, with 12 bases between. The CDR3 loop spans 14 amino acids. Generated by immunoSEQ multiplex PCR, the TCRdb table keeps only in-frame clones and is missing some. The sample includes around 29,000 clones, more than 70% of them seen just once. The data originate from a study of T cells in localized non-small cell lung cancer. Overall study results and limits: A denser population of T cells in blood accompanied longer overall survival. In adjacent lung, a median roughly 60 of the top 100 tumor clones were found.

Sequenced here: peripheral blood, sampled before any cancer treatment. The J gene is TRBJ1-1, the V gene TRBV10-3; D gene ambiguous. The receptor's source is an older female donor with stage III squamous cell lung carcinoma. The CDR3 region is CAISDLPGGTEAFF. CDR3 nucleotides: TGTGCCATCAGTGACTTACCCGGTGGCACTGAAGCTTTCTTT.